These 19 T cell receptor beta chains share one sample of origin, sequenced in a study of shared clonotypes between healthy human individuals. TCRdb keeps only in-frame clones here, not all; method: immunoSEQ multiplex PCR. The sample lists fewer than 850,000 clones, about three quarters occurring once. The sequenced sample was memory CD4+ T cells sorted from blood. Subset meaning: CD45RA-negative fraction. The receptors here all came from a woman between 25 and 40 years old in good health.

About this clone: Other nucleotide sequences in the sample specify the same CDR3. The chain recombines TRBV5-1 with TRBJ2-1; D is unresolved. Trimming shortened V by 0 bases and J by 3 bases, and 10 bases separated the two germline ends. Germline V gene data show CDR1 as SGHRS and CDR2 as YFSETQ. This CDR3 is 15 amino acids long. This CDR3 reads CASSLDTVGYNEQFF. Written as DNA, the CDR3 is TGCGCCAGCAGCTTGGACACCGTCGGCTACAATGAGCAGTTCTTC. The entire variable domain, with the rest obtained from reference TRBV5-1 and TRBJ2-1, is as follows: KAGVTQTPRYLIKTRGQQVTLSCSPISGHRSVSWYQQTPGQGLQFLFEYFSETQRNKGNFPGRFSGRQFSNSRSEMNVSTLELGDSALYLCASSLDTVGYNEQFFGPGTRLTVL.

The gene calls are TRBV19 and TRBJ2-6, with TRBD1 identical over 7 bases. This CDR3 has 15 amino acids. V gave up 2 bases and J gave up 4 bases; unmatched junction bases: 2. CDR1 LNHDA and CDR2 SQIVND come from the germline V gene (reference sequence). The CDR3 DNA follows: TGTGCCAGTAGTATACAGGGGGTCGGGGCCAACGTCCTGACTTTC. The encoded protein is CASSIQGVGANVLTF. Full variable domain (outside the CDR3, taken from reference TRBV19 and TRBJ2-6): DGGITQSPKYLFRKEGQNVTLSCEQNLNHDAMYWYRQDPGQGLRLIYYSQIVNDFQKGDIAEGYSVSREKKESFPLTVTSAQKNPTAFYLCASSIQGVGANVLTFGAGSRLTVL.

CDR3 amino acids: CATRTWGTEAFF. CDR3 bases: TGTGCCACCAGGACGTGGGGCACTGAAGCTTTCTTT. This sequence joins TRBV6-1 and TRBJ1-1; D gene ambiguous. Germline CDR1 and CDR2: MNHNS and SASEGT. Between the trimmed V and J ends, which lost 10 bases and 4 bases, there was a span of 13 bases. The CDR3 loop spans 12 amino acids.

V is TRBV7-2 and J is TRBJ1-1; maybe TRBD1 (5 bases). Trimming took 5 bases from V and 0 from J, leaving 16 bases between them. The CDR3 is 16 amino acids. In germline, CDR1 is SGHTA, CDR2 FQGNSA. CDR3 sequence reads: CASSPLNGGVNTEAFF. CDR3 DNA sequence: TGTGCCAGCAGCCCATTGAACGGGGGAGTGAACACTGAAGCTTTCTTT.

Notes on this clone: A far bigger clonotype differs at one base, so this is likely a read error. The chain has TRBV5-1 and TRBJ1-3; TRBD1 agrees at 10 bases. CDR1 SGHRS and CDR2 YFSETQ come from the germline V gene. The CDR3 length is 16 residues. CDR3 DNA sequence: TGCACCAGCAGCTTGCCCGGGACAGGGGCTGGAAACACCATATATTTT. This encodes CTSSLPGTGAGNTIYF.

V usage is TRBV4-1 and J usage is TRBJ2-1, with D unclear. Germline CDR1 and CDR2: MGHRA and YSYEKL. The CDR3 sequence is 17 residues long. Trimming stripped 0 bases from V and 0 bases from J, with 12 bases between. The CDR3 spells CASSQDPGASSYNEQFF. DNA for the CDR3: TGCGCCAGCAGCCAAGATCCCGGCGCCAGCTCCTACAATGAGCAGTTCTTC.

A remark on this clone: A much larger clone lies a single base off, so this may be a read error. This sample also contains other DNA sequences that code for the same CDR3. The V and J genes are TRBV2 and TRBJ1-4, with 9 positions matching TRBD1. Germline V gene sequence: CDR1 SNHLY, CDR2 FYNNEI. This CDR3 has 12 residues. Unmatched junction bases numbered 1, after V lost 6 bases and J lost 8 bases. CDR3 residues: CASRDRGEKLFF. CDR3 nucleotides: TGTGCCAGCAGGGACAGGGGCGAAAAACTGTTTTTT.

The chain couples TRBV19 to TRBJ2-1, with 13 bases identical to TRBD2. Germline values: CDR1 LNHDA, CDR2 SQIVND (reference sequence). The CDR3 consists of 20 residues. Trimming at V came to 4 bases and at J to 1 base, leaving 13 bases not matched to a gene. CDR3 protein: CASSRGLAGVFERSYNEQFF. CDR3 in DNA: TGTGCCAGTAGTAGAGGACTAGCGGGAGTGTTCGAGAGGTCCTACAATGAGCAGTTCTTC.

As regards this clone: Distinct nucleotide sequences in the sample also encode this CDR3. The CDR3 region has the DNA TGCAGTGCTAGGGCCTACAATGAGCAGTTCTTC. It encodes CSARAYNEQFF. The chain is built from TRBV20-1 and TRBJ2-1; D is uncertain. V was cut by 3 bases and J by 2 bases, with 2 bases left in between. The CDR3 contains 11 residues. Germline lookup yields CDR1 DFQATT and CDR2 SNEGSKA (reference sequence).

With regard to this clone: Other DNA sequences in this sample translate to the same CDR3. The chain joins TRBV28 to TRBJ1-2; 7 bases are a match to TRBD1. The CDR3 extends over 13 amino acids. After removal of 3 bases from V and 4 bases from J, the junction contained 2 bases not matched to a gene. From germline, CDR1 is MDHEN and CDR2 SYDVKM. The CDR3 sequence is CASSFRGSYGYTF. CDR3 coding DNA: TGTGCCAGCAGTTTCAGGGGGAGCTATGGCTACACCTTC.

This chain links TRBV7-2 with TRBJ2-1; tentative D call: TRBD1 (6 bases). Germline CDR1 and CDR2: SGHTA and FQGNSA. V was cut by 5 bases and J by 6 bases, with 20 bases left in between. CDR3 length equals 16 residues. The CDR3 DNA follows: TGTGCCAGCAGCCTACCGGGACATAAGGTGCGCAATGAGCAGTTCTTC. Its translation: CASSLPGHKVRNEQFF.

The rearrangement uses TRBV6-6 and TRBJ2-7, with a tentative D call TRBD2 (5 bases). Germline lookup yields CDR1 MNHNY and CDR2 SVGAGI (reference sequence). The CDR3 covers 12 residues. V dropped 5 bases and J dropped 6 bases, with 11 bases sitting between them. CDR3 coding DNA: TGTGCCAGCAGTAAACTAGGAGTCGAGCAGTACTTC. Translated: CASSKLGVEQYF.

This clone was picked up a small number of times. The chain recombines TRBV19 with TRBJ1-1, with 9 positions matching TRBD1. Germline CDR1 LNHDA, CDR2 SQIVND (reference sequence). V shed 6 bases and J 0 bases; nucleotides not matched to a gene: 11. The CDR3 totals 17 residues. The CDR3 coding sequence is TGTGCCAGTAGACGGGGACAGGGCGGCCCCATGAACACTGAAGCTTTCTTT. Translation: CASRRGQGGPMNTEAFF.

V usage is TRBV27 and J usage is TRBJ2-3; no firm D call. Germline lookup yields CDR1 MNHEY and CDR2 SMNVEV (reference sequence). The CDR3 totals 15 residues. V was clipped by 2 bases and J by 1 base, with 10 bases between them. The CDR3 DNA sequence: TGTGCCAGCAGTTTAGGTGGGTGGGGCACAGATACGCAGTATTTT. It specifies CASSLGGWGTDTQYF.

The chain couples TRBV14 to TRBJ1-2; D gene uncertain. This CDR3 has 13 amino acids. The ends were cut back, 3 bases at V and 8 bases at J, with 13 bases in the middle. Looked up from germline, CDR1 is SGHDN and CDR2 is FVKESK. The CDR3 reads CASSQGGREGYTF. In DNA form, the CDR3 reads TGTGCCAGCAGCCAGGGCGGGAGAGAAGGCTACACCTTC.

As regards this clone: A read error may produce the germline difference seen at one junction end. The rearrangement uses TRBV20-1 and TRBJ1-2, with D perhaps matching TRBD1 (6 bases). The germline V gene encodes CDR1 DFQATT and CDR2 SNEGSKA (reference sequence). The CDR3 covers 10 residues. CDR3 region: CSARDRGHGF. DNA of the CDR3: TGCAGTGCTAGAGATCGGGGACACGGCTTC.

The chain recombines TRBV30 with TRBJ1-6; TRBD1 aligns across 12 bases. The CDR3 contains 16 residues. The germline gives CDR1 GTSNPN, CDR2 SVGIG (reference sequence). V trimming: 3 bases; J trimming: 11 bases; junction bases outside the gene matches: 11. The CDR3 spells CAWSTGTGGRRAPLHF. The CDR3 DNA reads TGTGCCTGGAGCACCGGGACAGGGGGCCGGCGGGCACCCCTCCACTTT.

The J gene is TRBJ2-1, the V gene TRBV19, with D possibly TRBD2 on 5 matching bases. The CDR3 sequence is 16 residues long. Germline V lookup: CDR1 LNHDA, CDR2 SQIVND (reference sequence). V lost 5 bases to trimming and J lost 2 bases, with 16 bases between them. The CDR3, as DNA: TGTGCCAGTAGTTTAAATAGCGAGATGCCCTACAATGAGCAGTTCTTC. Translating it yields CASSLNSEMPYNEQFF.

This clone has just a few counts. V usage is TRBV10-2 and J usage is TRBJ2-2; 11 positions match TRBD2. V was clipped by 3 bases and J by 6 bases; unmatched bases: 6. The length of the CDR3 is 16 residues. CDR1 and CDR2 (germline): WSHSY, SAAADI. The CDR3 reads CASSEALAGVAGELFF. CDR3 nucleotide sequence: TGCGCCAGCAGTGAAGCACTAGCGGGAGTCGCCGGGGAGCTGTTTTTT.